This T cell receptor beta chain was retrieved from a study of control samples from healthy donors and cancer patients. Sequencing used immunoSEQ multiplex PCR; TCRdb keeps in-frame clones, though not all of them. The table records around 200,000 clones, around 93% of them present only once. V gave up 2 bases and J gave up 5 bases; unmatched junction bases: 6. In germline, CDR1 is LGHNA, CDR2 YNFKEQ. This CDR3 is built from 16 residues. The receptor comes from a man aged 18-30 years in good health. Sequencing input: blood. The V call is TRBV4-2, the J call TRBJ2-4, with 10 positions matching TRBD2. CDR3 bases: TGTGCCAGCAGCCAACAGGTAGCGGGGGGCGAAAACATTCAGTACTTC. Its translation: CASSQQVAGGENIQYF.